This T cell receptor beta chain was retrieved from a study of blood T cells in healthy people across ages. As for the study in general: Roughly one uniquely barcoded beta molecule per two T cells was captured. Findings and limits, study-wide: Both naive CD4+ cell counts and diversity were greater in long-lived donors than in aged donors. A conclusive naive versus antigen-experienced comparison was prevented by the unsorted PBMCs. In the absence of known donor CMV status, changes in expanded clonotypes were possibly confounded.

A remark on this clonotype: Its antigen is undetermined.

Sample-barcoded 5' priming and a J-beta primer mix drove a second PCR of roughly 6 to 12 cycles. TCRdb re-derived calls from the 5' RACE reads in MiXCR, one entry per CDR3 protein. This sample has around 800,000 distinct CDR3 sequences, with about half found just once. Germline trimming cut 8 bases from V and 6 bases from J; bases unmatched to any gene: 5. Germline V gives CDR1 KGHDR, CDR2 SFDVKD. This CDR3 is built from 13 residues. Sequences were obtained from blood. This sequence joins TRBV24-1 and TRBJ2-1; 8 bases map to TRBD2. This clonotype originated in a man older than 75 in good health. CDR3: CATTAGARNEQFF. CDR3 DNA sequence: TGTGCCACCACAGCGGGAGCTCGCAATGAGCAGTTCTTC.